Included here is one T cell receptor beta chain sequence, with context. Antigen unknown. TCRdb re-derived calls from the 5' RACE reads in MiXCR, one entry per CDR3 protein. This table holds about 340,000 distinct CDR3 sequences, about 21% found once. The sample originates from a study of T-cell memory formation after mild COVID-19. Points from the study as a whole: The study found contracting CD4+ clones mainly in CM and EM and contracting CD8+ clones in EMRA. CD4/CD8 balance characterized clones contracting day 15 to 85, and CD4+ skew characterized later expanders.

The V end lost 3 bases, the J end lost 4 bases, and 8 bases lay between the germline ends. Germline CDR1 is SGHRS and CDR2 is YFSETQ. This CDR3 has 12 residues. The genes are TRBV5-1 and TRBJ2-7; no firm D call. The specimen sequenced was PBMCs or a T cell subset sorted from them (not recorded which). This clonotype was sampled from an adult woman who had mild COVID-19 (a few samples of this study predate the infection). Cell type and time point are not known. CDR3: CASSSNPYEQYF. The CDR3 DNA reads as TGCGCCAGCAGCTCAAACCCGTACGAGCAGTACTTC. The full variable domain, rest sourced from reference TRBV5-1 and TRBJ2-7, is KAGVTQTPRYLIKTRGQQVTLSCSPISGHRSVSWYQQTPGQGLQFLFEYFSETQRNKGNFPGRFSGRQFSNSRSEMNVSTLELGDSALYLCASSSNPYEQYFGPGTRLTVT.